These T cell receptor beta chains were read from a single sample in a study of shared clonotypes between healthy human individuals. Assay used: immunoSEQ multiplex PCR; TCRdb lists only in-frame clones, some missing. The sample lists some 1.5 million clones, around 98% occurring once. Sequencing used naive CD4+ T cells sorted from blood. These receptors were collected from a young man in good health. Each CDR3 is given with its conserved first and last residue. Fields, in order: clone size, D gene, V gene, J gene, CDR3 DNA, CDR3 protein. A D gene is named only where the DNA matches it firmly. Clone size is not always given. Where it is, it says once, few, many or a class for expanded clones.

abundance: NA; d_gene: NA; v_gene: TRBV2; j_gene: TRBJ1-5; CDR3nt: TGTGCCAGCGACATGAACGGGGAGCCCCAGCATTTT; CDR3aa: CASDMNGEPQHF
abundance: NA; d_gene: NA; v_gene: TRBV5-4; j_gene: TRBJ2-2; CDR3nt: TGTGCCAGCAGCCAAGGGGCGGGTACCGGGGAGCTGTTTTTT; CDR3aa: CASSQGAGTGELFF
abundance: NA; d_gene: NA; v_gene: TRBV5-6; j_gene: TRBJ2-7; CDR3nt: TGTGCCAGCAGCCCCTCTGGTGGAGGGTGGGGTCGGGAGCAGTACTTC; CDR3aa: CASSPSGGGWGREQYF
abundance: NA; d_gene: NA; v_gene: TRBV2; j_gene: TRBJ2-4; CDR3nt: TGTGCCAGCAGGCTATTTACAGGAGTTAAAAACATTCAGTACTTC; CDR3aa: CASRLFTGVKNIQYF
abundance: NA; d_gene: TRBD1; v_gene: TRBV28; j_gene: TRBJ2-7; CDR3nt: TGTGCCAGCAGTCGACAGGGCGTCTACGAGCAGTACTTC; CDR3aa: CASSRQGVYEQYF
abundance: NA; d_gene: TRBD2; v_gene: TRBV18; j_gene: TRBJ2-1; CDR3nt: TGTGCCAGCTCACCACCCTCGGGGGGTACGGGCAATGAGCAGTTCTTC; CDR3aa: CASSPPSGGTGNEQFF
abundance: NA; d_gene: NA; v_gene: TRBV9; j_gene: TRBJ2-2; CDR3nt: TGTGCCAGCAGGGCAGCGGGGACAGAGAACACCGGGGAGCTGTTTTTT; CDR3aa: CASRAAGTENTGELFF
abundance: NA; d_gene: NA; v_gene: TRBV28; j_gene: TRBJ2-1; CDR3nt: TGTGCCAGCAAGACAGGAGGGGCCCGAGGCTACAATGAGCAGTTCTTC; CDR3aa: CASKTGGARGYNEQFF
abundance: NA; d_gene: NA; v_gene: TRBV18; j_gene: TRBJ1-1; CDR3nt: TGTGCCAGCTCACCCCTGCAGGATTACGCTGAAGCTTTCTTT; CDR3aa: CASSPLQDYAEAFF
abundance: once; d_gene: NA; v_gene: TRBV29-1; j_gene: TRBJ1-2; CDR3nt: TGCAGCGTTGAGGCGGGACCATTAAACTATGGCTACACCTTC; CDR3aa: CSVEAGPLNYGYTF
abundance: NA; d_gene: NA; v_gene: TRBV19; j_gene: TRBJ1-4; CDR3nt: TGTGCCAGTAGTATCGTTAAGGTCGCAACTAATGAAAAACTGTTTTTT; CDR3aa: CASSIVKVATNEKLFF
abundance: NA; d_gene: NA; v_gene: TRBV5-1; j_gene: TRBJ1-3; CDR3nt: TGCGCCAGCAGCCGCGGCTCTGGAAACACCATATATTTT; CDR3aa: CASSRGSGNTIYF
abundance: NA; d_gene: NA; v_gene: TRBV7-2; j_gene: TRBJ1-5; CDR3nt: TGTGCCAGCAGCAATCGACAGCTCAATCAGCCCCAGCATTTT; CDR3aa: CASSNRQLNQPQHF
abundance: NA; d_gene: TRBD1; v_gene: TRBV28; j_gene: TRBJ2-2; CDR3nt: TGTGCCAGCAGACCCACAGGGGTCACCGGGGAGCTGTTTTTT; CDR3aa: CASRPTGVTGELFF